This TCR beta chain was sequenced during a study of T-cell reconstitution after alpha-beta-depleted transplantation in children. This clonotype was recorded at least ten times. For TCRbeta, the library was prepared with unique molecular identifiers. TCRdb ran MiXCR on the PCR reads and lists one entry per CDR3 protein. Here the sample spans 150,000 to 250,000 distinct CDR3 sequences, about 14% being singletons. Sequences were derived from PBMCs from the stem cell graft donor, sampled from the stem cell graft. The source is a human donor who donated a stem cell graft to a child with acute lymphoblastic leukemia.

CDR3 bases: TGTGCCAGCGTATTGGGGGGCTTATACGACACTGAAGCTTTCTTT. This codes for CASVLGGLYDTEAFF. This chain connects TRBV7-9 to TRBJ1-1; D is possibly TRBD1 (6 bases). CDR3 length: 15 amino acids. Trimming cost V 8 bases and J 3 bases, with 19 bases left between them. CDR1 and CDR2 (germline): SEHNR, FQNEAQ (reference sequence). Based on the CDR3 plus reference TRBV7-9 and TRBJ1-1, the full variable domain is DTGVSQNPRHKITKRGQNVTFRCDPISEHNRLYWYRQTLGQGPEFLTYFQNEAQLEKSRLLSDRFSAERPKGSFSTLEIQRTEQGDSAMYLCASVLGGLYDTEAFFGQGTRLTVV.